The sequence of this T cell receptor (beta chain) was determined in a study of blood T cell repertoires in COVID-19. Across the whole study: Sample material is recorded as cDNA or gDNA derived from T cells, B-cell-depleted T cells, or PBMCs.

This clone showed up just a few times. Under the authors' procedure: Using reference gene primer amplification, nucleated cell counts were estimated. Assay: immunoSEQ multiplex PCR; the TCRdb copy retains only in-frame clones and omits some. V, J and clone size derive from that table, while D and trimming were established from the DNA sequence. The profile shows 300,000 to 350,000 clones, nearly 90% of them singletons. The Seattle patients, enrolled during active infection, were followed longitudinally. The CDR3 extends over 14 amino acids. Germline V lookup: CDR1 LNHDA, CDR2 SQIVND (reference sequence). Trimming stripped 7 bases from V and 4 bases from J, with 16 bases between.

Sequencing used peripheral blood. The chain is built from TRBV19 and TRBJ1-1; D is perhaps TRBD1 (5 bases). The sequence was collected from a woman aged 40 to 55 with COVID-19, enrolled during active disease. The CDR3: CASNPTVGSTEAFF. CDR3 in DNA: TGTGCCAGTAACCCGACAGTGGGCTCCACTGAAGCTTTCTTT.